One and the same sample provided the 32 T cell receptor beta chains below, sequenced in a study of T cell responses to AZD1222 COVID-19 vaccine. Sequenced by immunoSEQ multiplex PCR; TCRdb stores in-frame clones only, minus some. The data hold approximately 89,000 clones, with approximately 90% observed a single time. The material sequenced was peripheral blood, taken 28 days after the second AZD1222 dose. The receptors were gathered from an adult who received the AZD1222 COVID-19 vaccine.

The chain links TRBV3-1 (or the pseudogene TRBV3-2) to TRBJ2-3, with 12 bases identical to TRBD2. The CDR3 loop spans 15 amino acids. The V segment lost 1 base and the J segment 6 bases; nucleotides outside the gene matches: 2. Germline V gene sequence: CDR1 LGHDT, CDR2 YNNKEL (reference sequence). CDR3 in DNA: TGTGCCAGCAGCCAAGCTAGCGGGGGGGCGGATACGCAGTATTTT. This encodes CASSQASGGADTQYF.

The chain carries TRBV20-1 and TRBJ2-3, with D unclear. V lost 3 bases and J lost 6, with 16 bases in between. The CDR3 runs 14 residues. Germline values: CDR1 DFQATT, CDR2 SNEGSKA (reference sequence). The chain's CDR3 is CSASLPVGTDTQYF. CDR3 bases: TGCAGTGCTAGTCTCCCGGTGGGAACCGATACGCAGTATTTT.

Comments on this clone: In the same sample, other DNA sequences code for this CDR3. The chain combines TRBV12-3 or TRBV12-4 with TRBJ1-1; D ambiguous. CDR3 length: 13 residues. V shed 3 bases and J shed 1 base, with 6 bases lying between them. The CDR3 spells CASSFGRNTEAFF. CDR3 bases: TGTGCCAGCAGTTTCGGCAGGAACACTGAAGCTTTCTTT.

The rearrangement uses TRBV2 and TRBJ1-6; TRBD1 is a possible D gene (6 bases). Between the trimmed V and J ends, which lost 8 bases and 0 bases, there was a span of 11 bases. Germline lookup yields CDR1 SNHLY and CDR2 FYNNEI. The CDR3 is made up of 15 amino acids. The DNA of the CDR3 is TGTGCCAGCCAAGGGGGGAGCTCCTATAATTCACCCCTCCACTTT. Its protein is CASQGGSSYNSPLHF. Full variable domain (outside the CDR3, taken from reference TRBV2 and TRBJ1-6): EPEVTQTPSHQVTQMGQEVILRCVPISNHLYFYWYRQILGQKVEFLVSFYNNEISEKSEIFDDQFSVERPDGSNFTLKIRSTKLEDSAMYFCASQGGSSYNSPLHFGNGTRLTVT.

The chain is built from TRBV5-4 and TRBJ1-2; 8 positions agree with TRBD1. J lost 4 bases, V lost 0 bases, and 5 bases had no gene match. The CDR3 length is 15 residues. Per germline, CDR1 SGHNT and CDR2 YYREEE (reference sequence). The CDR3 sequence: CASSLEQGARYGYTF. The CDR3 nucleotides read TGTGCCAGCAGCTTGGAGCAGGGGGCGCGCTATGGCTACACCTTC.

The CDR3 reads CASSPSLGQNSYGYTF. In nucleotides, the CDR3 is TGTGCCAGCAGCCCCTCCCTGGGACAGAATTCCTATGGCTACACCTTC. This rearrangement joins TRBV7-9 to TRBJ1-2, with 7 bases lining up with TRBD1. This CDR3 contains 16 residues. The ends lost 5 bases at V and 4 bases at J; junction bases unmatched: 13. Per germline, CDR1 SEHNR and CDR2 FQNEAQ (reference sequence).

V and J are TRBV19 and TRBJ2-1; 9 bases match TRBD1. Germline V gene lookup returns CDR1 LNHDA and CDR2 SQIVND (reference sequence). The trim removed 5 bases at V and 9 bases at J, leaving 11 bases unmatched. The CDR3 covers 15 residues. CDR3: CASSASGQGRGEQFF. CDR3 nucleotide sequence: TGTGCCAGTAGTGCCTCGGGACAGGGCAGGGGTGAGCAGTTCTTC. Together with reference TRBV19 and TRBJ2-1, the CDR3 gives the full variable domain: DGGITQSPKYLFRKEGQNVTLSCEQNLNHDAMYWYRQDPGQGLRLIYYSQIVNDFQKGDIAEGYSVSREKKESFPLTVTSAQKNPTAFYLCASSASGQGRGEQFFGPGTRLTVL.

The chain employs TRBV5-8 and TRBJ1-1, with 7 bases matching TRBD1. The trim removed 0 bases at V and 1 base at J, leaving 3 bases unmatched. The CDR3 runs to 15 residues. Germline V lookup: CDR1 SGHTS, CDR2 YDEGEE. The CDR3 is CASSLGQGPNTEAFF. CDR3 DNA: TGTGCCAGCAGCTTGGGACAGGGACCGAACACTGAAGCTTTCTTT.

The gene calls are TRBV4-2 and TRBJ1-3, with 7 positions matching TRBD1. The CDR3 length is 15 residues. Looked up from germline, CDR1 is LGHNA and CDR2 is YNFKEQ. Unmatched junction bases numbered 6, after V lost 7 bases and J lost 0 bases. The CDR3 DNA reads as TGTGCCAGCACCCGCGACAGGGACTCTGGAAACACCATATATTTT. This codes for CASTRDRDSGNTIYF.

The chain employs TRBV4-2 and TRBJ1-1, with D perhaps matching TRBD1 (5 bases). The V gene lost 1 base and the J gene lost 2 bases, with 14 bases spanning the gap. Germline V gene sequence: CDR1 LGHNA, CDR2 YNFKEQ. The CDR3 runs 16 residues. The CDR3 is CASSQALQGVNTEAFF. The CDR3 DNA reads as TGTGCCAGCAGCCAAGCTCTCCAGGGAGTAAACACTGAAGCTTTCTTT.

V usage is TRBV4-3 and J usage is TRBJ1-1; D ambiguous. CDR1 and CDR2 from the germline V gene are LGHNA and YSLEER. Trimming removed 0 bases from V and 4 bases from J, with 9 bases in between. This CDR3 spans 14 amino acids. DNA for the CDR3: TGCGCCAGCAGCCAAGATCGCGAAGGCACTGAAGCTTTCTTT. This gives the protein CASSQDREGTEAFF.

CDR3 nucleotides: TGTGCCAGCAGCTTAAATCTAGCAGGTGAGCAGTTCTTC. Protein: CASSLNLAGEQFF. J is TRBJ2-1 and V is TRBV7-3; a possible D gene is TRBD2 (5 bases). This CDR3 spans 13 amino acids. The V end lost 1 base, the J end lost 9 bases, and 10 bases lay between the germline ends. Germline-derived CDR1 and CDR2 are SGHTA and FQGTGA.

The chain uses TRBV5-4 and TRBJ2-1; 9 bases line up with TRBD1. Germline V lookup: CDR1 SGHNT, CDR2 YYREEE (reference sequence). Trimming at V came to 2 bases and at J to 8 bases, leaving 2 bases not matched to a gene. CDR3 size: 13 residues. For the CDR3, the DNA is TGTGCCAGCAGCTTACAGGGGGCCGATGAGCAGTTCTTC. Its protein product is CASSLQGADEQFF.

The V gene is TRBV19, the J gene TRBJ2-1, with D unresolved. Germline CDR1 is LNHDA and CDR2 is SQIVND (reference sequence). Trimming removed 2 bases at V and 4 bases at J, with 9 bases between. CDR3 length: 14 residues. The CDR3 DNA reads TGTGCCAGTAGTATATTCGGGCAGTACAATGAGCAGTTCTTC. Amino acids: CASSIFGQYNEQFF.

The rearrangement joins TRBV4-3 to TRBJ2-5; TRBD2 matches at 9 bases. The CDR3 has 16 amino acids. The V segment lost 0 bases and the J segment 5 bases; nucleotides outside the gene matches: 7. Germline lookup yields CDR1 LGHNA and CDR2 YSLEER. This CDR3 reads CASSQEGRGGLETQYF. The CDR3 region has the DNA TGCGCCAGCAGCCAAGAGGGGCGGGGGGGCCTTGAGACCCAGTACTTC.

The chain is built from TRBV9 and TRBJ2-7; D ambiguous. V was trimmed by 0 bases and J by 4 bases, leaving 11 bases between them. This CDR3 region has 14 residues. Germline V gene lookup returns CDR1 SGDLS and CDR2 YYNGEE. The CDR3 DNA is TGTGCCAGCAGCGTAGACTATTGGTCGTACGAGCAGTACTTC. Protein product: CASSVDYWSYEQYF.

The sample holds a few counts of this clone. The V gene is TRBV7-8, the J gene TRBJ1-2, with TRBD1 matching 9 bases. Trimming cost V 5 bases and J 8 bases; bases outside gene matches: 6. Germline values: CDR1 SGHVS, CDR2 FQNEAQ. The CDR3 runs to 13 residues. The DNA of the CDR3 is TGTGCCAGCAGCCGGGACAGGGTGCGCGGCTACACCTTC. The encoded protein is CASSRDRVRGYTF.

The genes are TRBV5-6 and TRBJ1-5; D is ambiguous. This CDR3 spans 15 amino acids. CDR1 and CDR2 (germline): SGHDT, YYEEEE. The V end lost 0 bases, the J end lost 1 base, and 8 bases lay between the germline ends. CDR3 sequence: CASSLGHGSNQPQHF. The CDR3 DNA is TGTGCCAGCAGCTTGGGTCATGGCAGCAATCAGCCCCAGCATTTT.

The J gene is TRBJ2-2, the V gene TRBV19, with D unresolved. With 0 bases removed from V and 4 bases from J, the gap between germline ends came to 6 bases. The germline CDR1 and CDR2 sequences are LNHDA and SQIVND (reference sequence). The CDR3 covers 14 residues. CDR3 sequence reads: CASSIDRITGELFF. CDR3 sequence (DNA): TGTGCCAGTAGTATAGATCGGATCACCGGGGAGCTGTTTTTT.

V and J are TRBV24-1 and TRBJ1-2, with a tentative D call TRBD1 (5 bases). This CDR3 spans 15 amino acids. Germline CDR1 reads KGHDR; CDR2 reads SFDVKD. Trimming stripped 5 bases from V and 4 bases from J, with 16 bases between. CDR3 nucleotide sequence: TGTGCCACCAGTGGTTCAGGGAAAGTTGGCTATGGCTACACCTTC. Its protein is CATSGSGKVGYGYTF.

This clone was seen more than once but under ten times. Within the sample, other DNA sequences also encode this same CDR3. The chain is built from TRBV7-8 and TRBJ1-1; the D gene is possibly TRBD1 (6 bases). Between the trimmed V and J ends, which lost 3 bases and 1 base, there was a span of 6 bases. The V gene's germline CDR1 is SGHVS and CDR2 FQNEAQ. The CDR3 runs 13 residues. CDR3 region: CASSLTGNTEAFF. In nucleotides, the CDR3 is TGTGCCAGCAGCTTGACAGGGAACACTGAAGCTTTCTTT.

This rearrangement joins TRBV6-4 to TRBJ2-7; TRBD1 aligns across 8 bases. Trimming cost V 5 bases and J 7 bases; bases outside gene matches: 10. Germline CDR1 is MRHNA and CDR2 is SNTAGT. The CDR3 contains 14 residues. As DNA, the CDR3 is TGTGCCAGCAGTCCACAGGGGGATGCTCGTGAGCAGTACTTC. Encoded protein: CASSPQGDAREQYF.

The chain is built from TRBV6-5 and TRBJ1-1; TRBD1 matches 10 bases. V shed 5 bases, J shed 3 bases, and the junction held 3 bases outside the gene matches. The CDR3 has 14 residues. Germline V gene lookup returns CDR1 MNHEY and CDR2 SVGAGI. The DNA of the CDR3 is TGTGCCAGCAGTCGGACAGGGGGGTACACTGAAGCTTTCTTT. Translated, it gives CASSRTGGYTEAFF.

The genes are TRBV9 and TRBJ2-5; D unresolved. Between the trimmed V and J ends, which lost 0 bases and 5 bases, there was a span of 11 bases. The CDR3 contains 14 residues. Germline CDR1 SGDLS, CDR2 YYNGEE. The CDR3 coding sequence is TGTGCCAGCAGCGTAGATCCCAGTGGGGAGACCCAGTACTTC. Protein product: CASSVDPSGETQYF.

J is TRBJ1-3 and V is TRBV5-6, with 7 nucleotides matching TRBD1. CDR1 is SGHDT, CDR2 YYEEEE, per germline. Losses at the gene ends were 4 bases for V and 4 bases for J; bases not matched to a gene: 8. This CDR3 has 15 residues. In DNA, the CDR3 is TGTGCCAGCAGCCGCCAGGGGGGCTCGGGAAACACCATATATTTT. Amino acids: CASSRQGGSGNTIYF.

The rearrangement uses TRBV30 and TRBJ1-4; D is uncertain. CDR1 and CDR2 from the germline V gene are GTSNPN and SVGIG (reference sequence). V shed 2 bases and J shed 3 bases, with 13 bases lying between them. The CDR3 is 15 residues long. The CDR3 sequence is CAWSSEWQPNEKLFF. CDR3 DNA: TGTGCCTGGAGTTCAGAGTGGCAGCCTAATGAAAAACTGTTTTTT.

The chain joins TRBV28 to TRBJ2-3; D might be TRBD1 or TRBD2, each matching 5 bases. Germline assignment: CDR1 MDHEN and CDR2 SYDVKM. Trimming stripped 5 bases from V and 1 base from J, with 10 bases between. The CDR3 is 14 residues long. CDR3 in DNA: TGTGCCAGCAGTCGGGACGGACGCACAGATACGCAGTATTTT. It codes for CASSRDGRTDTQYF.

The V call is TRBV25-1, the J call TRBJ2-3, with D maybe TRBD1 (6 bases). Germline CDR1 and CDR2: MGHDK and SYGVNS. Trimming removed 6 bases from V and 1 base from J, with 14 bases in between. CDR3 length: 15 residues. Written as DNA, the CDR3 is TGTGCCAGCAGCCGCCGGGACACCGGCACAGATACGCAGTATTTT. Translation: CASSRRDTGTDTQYF.

J is TRBJ2-7 and V is TRBV6-5; 8 nucleotides line up with TRBD1. The germline CDR1 and CDR2 sequences are MNHEY and SVGAGI. The CDR3 has 13 residues. J lost 2 bases, V lost 5 bases, and 2 bases had no gene match. The CDR3, as DNA: TGTGCCAGCAGTCTACAGGGGGCCTACGAGCAGTACTTC. It encodes CASSLQGAYEQYF.

The chain carries TRBV11-1 and TRBJ1-6, with 7 bases identical to TRBD1. The CDR3 has 16 residues. After removal of 5 bases from V and 3 bases from J, the junction contained 7 bases not matched to a gene. Germline V CDR1 and CDR2: SGHAT, FQDESV (reference sequence). CDR3 sequence reads: CASSPSGQIYNSPLHF. The CDR3 coding sequence is TGTGCCAGCAGCCCCTCGGGACAGATCTATAATTCACCCCTCCACTTT.

The sample holds one count of this clone. The chain recombines TRBV5-6 with TRBJ2-3; D uncertain. V gave up 0 bases and J gave up 4 bases, with 9 bases separating them. This CDR3 comprises 14 residues. The germline V gene has CDR1 SGHDT and CDR2 YYEEEE. CDR3 in amino acids: CASSLGARADTQYF. As DNA, the CDR3 is TGTGCCAGCAGCTTGGGAGCTCGCGCAGATACGCAGTATTTT.

The chain is built from TRBV2 and TRBJ1-4; a weak D match, TRBD1 (6 bases). Germline V gene sequence: CDR1 SNHLY, CDR2 FYNNEI. This CDR3 region has 15 residues. Trimming pared 4 bases from V and 0 bases from J, leaving 9 bases between. The CDR3 sequence: CASSGRTATNEKLFF. CDR3 bases: TGTGCCAGCAGTGGACGGACAGCAACTAATGAAAAACTGTTTTTT.